This TCR beta chain was obtained from a study of T-cell reconstitution after alpha-beta-depleted transplantation in children. General study results and limits: Some patients showed high day-60 TCRbeta diversity, which derived from surviving recipient T cells and thymic progenitors. Reportedly, only several hundred clones from non-depleted graft cells drove alpha-beta T-cell counts at about two months.

This clonotype has at least ten counts. No antigen is known for it. CDR1 is SGHVS and CDR2 is FQNEAQ in the germline V gene. The CDR3 covers 15 residues. Trimming shortened V by 5 bases and J by 3 bases, and 15 bases separated the two germline ends. Unique molecular identifiers were incorporated when the TCRbeta library was constructed. TCRdb re-derived calls from the PCR reads in MiXCR, one entry per CDR3 protein. The data hold 180,000 or so distinct CDR3 sequences, with approximately 6% observed a single time. The sequencing here drew on PBMCs, taken before TCRalphabeta/CD19-depleted stem cell transplant. The V and J genes are TRBV7-8 and TRBJ2-3, with D possibly matching TRBD1 (5 bases). The sequence came from a girl younger than two with combined immunodeficiency, due to receive a stem cell transplant. CDR3 region: CASSPGDSWTDTQYF. In nucleotides, the CDR3 is TGTGCCAGCAGCCCTGGAGACAGTTGGACAGATACGCAGTATTTT.